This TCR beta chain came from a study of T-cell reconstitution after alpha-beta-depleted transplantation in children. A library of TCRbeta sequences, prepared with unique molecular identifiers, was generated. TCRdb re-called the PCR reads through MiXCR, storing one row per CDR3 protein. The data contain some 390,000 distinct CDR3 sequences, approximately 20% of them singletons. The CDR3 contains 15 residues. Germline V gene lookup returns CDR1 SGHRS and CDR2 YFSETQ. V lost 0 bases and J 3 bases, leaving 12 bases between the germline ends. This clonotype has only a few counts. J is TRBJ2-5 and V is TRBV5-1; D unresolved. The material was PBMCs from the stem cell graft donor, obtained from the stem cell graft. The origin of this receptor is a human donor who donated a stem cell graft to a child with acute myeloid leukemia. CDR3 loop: CASSLAARREETQYF. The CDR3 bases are TGCGCCAGCAGCTTGGCCGCGAGGCGTGAAGAGACCCAGTACTTC. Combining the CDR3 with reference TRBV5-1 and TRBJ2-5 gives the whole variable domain KAGVTQTPRYLIKTRGQQVTLSCSPISGHRSVSWYQQTPGQGLQFLFEYFSETQRNKGNFPGRFSGRQFSNSRSEMNVSTLELGDSALYLCASSLAARREETQYFGPGTRLLVL.